The entry below gives a single T cell receptor beta chain sequence along with its context. Libraries were prepared by immunoSEQ multiplex PCR; TCRdb keeps only in-frame clonotypes and omits some of them. The sample includes 150,000 to 200,000 clones, roughly nine tenths of them seen just once. With 4 bases removed from V and 7 bases from J, the gap between germline ends came to 12 bases. Germline CDR1 reads KGHDR; CDR2 reads SFDVKD. This CDR3 spans 13 amino acids. These data originate in a study of Ad26.COV2.S vaccination and SARS-CoV-2 variants. Sequencing used peripheral blood, obtained after recovery from COVID-19. The clonotype comes from a human donor who had recovered from COVID-19. The chain couples TRBV24-1 to TRBJ2-5; D call uncertain. The CDR3 DNA is TGTGCCACCAGTGAATCCTCTTTGGGGACCCAGTACTTC. It encodes CATSESSLGTQYF.